This entry concerns a single T cell receptor beta chain. Original processing methods: Counts of nucleated cells, estimated from reference gene primer amplification, were obtained. The repertoire was sequenced with immunoSEQ multiplex PCR; TCRdb's copy has only in-frame clones and lacks some. V, J and clone size are those of that table, while D and trimming were read from the DNA. In the table there are approximately 220,000 clones, around four fifths of which are singletons. The length of the CDR3 is 13 residues. The V end lost 2 bases, the J end lost 8 bases, and 12 bases lay between the germline ends. Germline V gives CDR1 SGHTA, CDR2 FQGNSA. This record belongs to a study of blood T cell repertoires in COVID-19. Looking at the study overall: Acute and convalescent COVID-19 samples came from the United States, Italy and Spain. T cells, B-cell-depleted T cells, or PBMCs provided the cDNA or gDNA that served as material.

The specimen was peripheral blood. The TCR originated in a woman between 55 and 75 years old who had recovered from COVID-19. The rearrangement links TRBV7-2 to TRBJ1-1; D remains unclear. CDR3 amino acids: CASSLRSIAEAFF. The CDR3 nucleotides read TGTGCCAGCAGCTTACGGAGTATCGCCGAAGCTTTCTTT.